This entry is about one TCR beta chain. The antigen is unknown. This entry comes from a study of response to subunit inactivated influenza vaccine. Study outcomes and limitations: The study's authors posited that every seasonal influenza vaccination enlists few new T cells.

TCRdb used MiXCR to reprocess the RT-PCR reads, holding one entry per CDR3 protein. The data contain about 180,000 distinct CDR3 sequences, around 9% of them singletons. This CDR3 spans 17 amino acids. Germline V gene sequence: CDR1 SGHRS, CDR2 YFSETQ. V shed 0 bases and J 1 base; nucleotides not matched to a gene: 7. This chain connects TRBV5-1 to TRBJ2-5; 9 bases align to TRBD2. This clonotype was sampled from a man aged 50 to 59 who received an inactivated influenza vaccine. This specimen consisted of non-naive T cells sorted from PBMCs, obtained on the day of vaccination. CDR3 residues: CASSLALSGGRQETQYF. The CDR3 bases are TGCGCCAGCAGCTTGGCTCTTAGCGGGGGCCGCCAAGAGACCCAGTACTTC.